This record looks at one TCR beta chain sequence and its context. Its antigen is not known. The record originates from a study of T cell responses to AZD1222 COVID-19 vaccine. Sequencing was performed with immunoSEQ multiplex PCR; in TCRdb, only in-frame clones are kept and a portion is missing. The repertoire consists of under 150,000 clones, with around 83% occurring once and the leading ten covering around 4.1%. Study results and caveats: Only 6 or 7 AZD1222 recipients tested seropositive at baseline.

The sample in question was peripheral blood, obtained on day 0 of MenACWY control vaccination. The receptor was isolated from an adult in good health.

CDR3 sequence reads: CASTLVRRADTQYF. The CDR3 bases are TGTGCCAGCACCCTAGTCAGGCGAGCAGATACGCAGTATTTT. This chain joins TRBV7-2 and TRBJ2-3, with no clear D. This CDR3 has 14 residues. The V gene's germline CDR1 is SGHTA and CDR2 FQGNSA. The V end was cut by 7 bases, the J end by 4 bases, with 15 bases between.